This T cell receptor beta chain was obtained from a study of control samples from healthy donors and cancer patients. This table comes from immunoSEQ multiplex PCR, and its TCRdb copy is limited to in-frame clones, with some not included. The sample carries roughly 120,000 clones, about 95% recorded once. Germline CDR1 reads MGHRA; CDR2 reads YSYEKL. This CDR3 spans 13 amino acids. V lost 2 bases and J lost 6, with 11 bases in between. Sequenced input: blood. This sequence originates from a man aged 25 to 45 in good health. V usage is TRBV4-1 and J usage is TRBJ2-7; the D gene is possibly TRBD1 (5 bases). In DNA, the CDR3 is TGCGCCAGCAGCCAAAGAGACAGTCCCGAGCAGTACTTC. It encodes CASSQRDSPEQYF.